The 18 T cell receptor beta chains in this list originate from one sample, sequenced in a study of Graves' ophthalmopathy and Graves' hyperthyroidism. Scientists amplified the TCR beta CDR3 regions from RNA transcripts. Second-round multiplex PCR came after first-round RT-PCR with HTBI primers. TCRdb used MiXCR to reprocess the multiplex PCR reads, holding one entry per CDR3 protein. Among 600,000 to 950,000 distinct CDR3 sequences listed, 40% were seen once. Sequencing used peripheral blood. The receptors come from an adult man with Graves' ophthalmopathy.

This clonotype has ten or more counts. The V and J genes are TRBV6-5 and TRBJ2-5; 7 nucleotides match TRBD1. The CDR3 spans 14 residues. Germline V CDR1 and CDR2: MNHEY, SVGAGI. Trimming at V came to 5 bases and at J to 3 bases, leaving 6 bases not matched to a gene. The CDR3 DNA reads TGTGCCAGCAGTCCGACAGGGCTGGAAGAGACCCAGTACTTC. Protein sequence: CASSPTGLEETQYF.

The chain has TRBV9 and TRBJ2-7, with a possible D match to TRBD1 (6 bases). Germline CDR1 is SGDLS and CDR2 is YYNGEE. The CDR3 spans 14 residues. The V end was cut by 6 bases, the J end by 5 bases, with 18 bases between. DNA for the CDR3: TGTGCCAGCACCCCCGCCCAGGGGCGTAACGAGCAGTACTTC. Translating it yields CASTPAQGRNEQYF.

This clonotype was counted many times. The genes are TRBV25-1 and TRBJ1-4; D unclear. Trimming shortened V by 2 bases and J by 10 bases, and 17 bases separated the two germline ends. CDR1 is MGHDK, CDR2 SYGVNS, per germline. This CDR3 is built from 15 residues. DNA for the CDR3: TGTGCCAGCAGTGAACCGAAGGGTGGCCTCGGAAAACTGTTTTTT. Translating gives CASSEPKGGLGKLFF.

The chain has TRBV19 and TRBJ1-6, with 9 positions matching TRBD1. Germline values: CDR1 LNHDA, CDR2 SQIVND (reference sequence). With V trimmed by 9 bases and J by 9 bases, 6 bases remained unmatched. The CDR3 has 13 residues. CDR3 nucleotide sequence: TGTGCCAGCATGGGACAGGGAAGTTCACCCCTCCACTTT. Its protein product is CASMGQGSSPLHF.

This clonotype has more than one count but fewer than ten. The chain is built from TRBV7-9 and TRBJ2-5; 11 bases map to TRBD2. J gave up 2 bases and V 6 bases, and 5 bases lay outside the gene matches. The germline V gene has CDR1 SEHNR and CDR2 FQNEAQ (reference sequence). This CDR3 is 15 amino acids long. Written as DNA, the CDR3 is TGTGCCAGCAGTTACGGGACTAGCGGTCAAGAGACCCAGTACTTC. Amino acids: CASSYGTSGQETQYF.

This chain joins TRBV7-2 and TRBJ2-5; TRBD2 agrees at 11 bases. The CDR3 has 17 residues. The V and J ends lost 3 bases and 5 bases, in that order; junction bases with no gene match: 11. Germline CDR1 is SGHTA and CDR2 is FQGNSA. This chain's CDR3 is CASSFLAGGGRSETQYF. As DNA, the CDR3 is TGTGCCAGCAGCTTTTTAGCGGGAGGGGGGAGGTCGGAGACCCAGTACTTC.

The V gene is TRBV4-2, the J gene TRBJ2-7; D is possibly TRBD2 (6 bases). Trimming cost V 1 base and J 5 bases, with 12 bases left between them. The CDR3 extends over 14 amino acids. The germline V gene encodes CDR1 LGHNA and CDR2 YNFKEQ. This CDR3 is CASSQGGGGDEQYF. Here the CDR3 DNA reads TGTGCCAGCAGCCAAGGTGGCGGAGGGGACGAGCAGTACTTC.

This clonotype was recorded at least ten times. Mismatch with germline at one junction end may stem from a read error. The V gene is TRBV24-1, the J gene TRBJ1-1, with 7 positions matching TRBD1. CDR1 and CDR2 from the germline V gene are KGHDR and SFDVKD. The CDR3 runs to 10 residues. The CDR3 nucleotides are TGTGCCACCAGTGATTTATGGACAGGCTTT. It is translated as CATSDLWTGF.

This clonotype was counted at least ten times. The chain carries TRBV7-2 and TRBJ1-4; D unclear. Trimming stripped 5 bases from V and 7 bases from J, with 8 bases between. The length of the CDR3 is 12 residues. Looked up from germline, CDR1 is SGHTA and CDR2 is FQGNSA. Here the CDR3 reads CASSQPSEKLFF. The CDR3 nucleotides are TGTGCCAGCAGCCAACCGAGTGAAAAACTGTTTTTT.

This clonotype was picked up many times. This rearrangement joins TRBV10-3 to TRBJ2-6, with no clear D. V lost 10 bases and J lost 1, with 14 bases in between. This CDR3 region has 15 residues. In germline, CDR1 is ENHRY, CDR2 SYGVKD. The CDR3 sequence is CASRLSSSGANVLTF. The CDR3 nucleotides are TGTGCCAGCCGATTATCCTCTTCTGGGGCCAACGTCCTGACTTTC.

This clonotype was counted ten times or more. Here the CDR3 DNA reads TGTGCCAGCAGCTCTGCAACCTACGAGCAGTACTTC. Amino acids: CASSSATYEQYF. This sequence joins TRBV7-9 and TRBJ2-7; D is unresolved. The length of the CDR3 is 12 residues. The germline V gene encodes CDR1 SEHNR and CDR2 FQNEAQ (reference sequence). The ends were cut back, 4 bases at V and 2 bases at J, with 6 bases in the middle.

This clonotype was seen many times. The chain joins TRBV29-1 to TRBJ1-2; 7 bases align to TRBD1. J lost 2 bases, V lost 7 bases, and 10 bases had no gene match. This CDR3 has 14 residues. CDR1 SQVTM and CDR2 ANQGSEA come from the germline V gene. CDR3 coding DNA: TGCAGCGCCGAATCGGGACAGCTAAACTATGGCTACACCTTC. Its protein product is CSAESGQLNYGYTF.

Notes on this clonotype: A much larger clonotype is one base distant, so this may be a read error. The gene calls are TRBV7-9 and TRBJ2-7, with a possible D match to TRBD1 (5 bases). Trimming pared 5 bases from V and 0 bases from J, leaving 8 bases between. The CDR3 is 13 amino acids. Germline values: CDR1 SEHNR, CDR2 FQNEAQ (reference sequence). The CDR3 protein is CASSGASSYEQYF. CDR3 DNA: TGTGCCAGCAGCGGGGCCTCCTCCTACGAGCAGTACTTC.

This clonotype was seen at least ten times. The rearrangement joins TRBV25-1 to TRBJ1-6; 8 nucleotides agree with TRBD1. V gave up 6 bases and J gave up 7 bases; unmatched junction bases: 8. CDR1 and CDR2 (germline): MGHDK, SYGVNS. The length of the CDR3 is 15 residues. The CDR3 here is CASRTGGSPNSPLHF. CDR3 coding DNA: TGTGCCAGCAGAACAGGGGGTTCACCAAATTCACCCCTCCACTTT.

This clonotype was detected ten times or more. V is TRBV15 and J is TRBJ1-5; unclear D gene. CDR3 length: 12 amino acids. Germline V gives CDR1 LNHNV, CDR2 YYDKDF (reference sequence). Trimming cost V 2 bases and J 11 bases, with 10 bases left between them. The CDR3, as DNA: TGTGCCACCAGCAGATTCGCCGGGACCCAGCATTTT. Translation gives CATSRFAGTQHF.

The rearrangement uses TRBV12-3 or TRBV12-4 and TRBJ2-7; the D gene is possibly TRBD1 (5 bases). This CDR3 contains 14 residues. The V end was cut by 2 bases, the J end by 3 bases, with 11 bases between. The CDR3 bases are TGTGCCAGCAGTTTACAAGGCAGGGACTACGAGCAGTACTTC. Translating gives CASSLQGRDYEQYF.

This sequence joins TRBV2 and TRBJ1-3; perhaps TRBD1 as D (6 bases). Germline-derived CDR1 and CDR2 are SNHLY and FYNNEI. The CDR3 totals 15 residues. V lost 6 bases and J 0 bases, leaving 12 bases between the germline ends. In DNA form, the CDR3 reads TGTGCCAGCAGGGCCGGGACATTCTCTGGAAACACCATATATTTT. Its translation is CASRAGTFSGNTIYF. The variable domain in full, with the rest retrieved from reference TRBV2 and TRBJ1-3, is EPEVTQTPSHQVTQMGQEVILRCVPISNHLYFYWYRQILGQKVEFLVSFYNNEISEKSEIFDDQFSVERPDGSNFTLKIRSTKLEDSAMYFCASRAGTFSGNTIYFGEGSWLTVV.

The chain combines TRBV20-1 with TRBJ1-5, with no clear D. The CDR3 covers 12 residues. The V and J ends lost 7 bases and 4 bases respectively, with 11 bases between them. Germline lookup yields CDR1 DFQATT and CDR2 SNEGSKA (reference sequence). This CDR3 is CSVRAGNQPQHF. For the CDR3, the DNA is TGCAGTGTTAGGGCCGGGAATCAGCCCCAGCATTTT.